This entry lists 15 T cell receptor beta chains sequenced from one sample in a study of blood T cell repertoires in COVID-19. Assay: immunoSEQ multiplex PCR; the TCRdb copy retains only in-frame clones and omits some. The sample contains 150,000 to 200,000 clones, about 93% of which appear only once. The sample consisted of peripheral blood. The receptors shown here come from a man aged 25-45 years with COVID-19, enrolled during active disease.

Remarks on this clone: The identical CDR3 is also encoded by other nucleotide sequences in the sample. This chain connects TRBV6-5 to TRBJ1-5, with 9 nucleotides matching TRBD1. The CDR3 has 15 amino acids. The junction had 3 bases not matched to a gene; V was cut back by 4 bases and J by 2 bases. Germline V lookup: CDR1 MNHEY, CDR2 SVGAGI. The CDR3 sequence: CASSSDRGGNQPQHF. For the CDR3, the DNA is TGTGCCAGCAGTTCGGACAGGGGCGGCAATCAGCCCCAGCATTTT.

The chain carries TRBV10-3 and TRBJ1-4, with no clear D. CDR3 length: 15 residues. Deletions cut 3 bases from V and 0 bases from J, with 8 bases between. Germline CDR1 and CDR2: ENHRY and SYGVKD. CDR3 coding DNA: TGTGCCATCAGTGATGCCTCGGCAACTAATGAAAAACTGTTTTTT. Protein: CAISDASATNEKLFF.

The V and J genes are TRBV3-1 (or the pseudogene TRBV3-2) and TRBJ2-3; possible D gene TRBD2, 6 bases. Germline V gene data show CDR1 as LGHDT and CDR2 as YNNKEL (reference sequence). The CDR3 loop spans 13 amino acids. V gave up 3 bases and J gave up 3 bases, with 7 bases separating them. The CDR3 nucleotides are TGTGCCAGCAGCCAGCTAGCGACAGATACGCAGTATTTT. Translation: CASSQLATDTQYF.

The chain uses TRBV6-5 and TRBJ1-5; D perhaps matches TRBD1 (6 bases). V was cut by 6 bases and J by 3 bases, with 12 bases left in between. Germline lookup yields CDR1 MNHEY and CDR2 SVGAGI. CDR3 size: 14 residues. Written as DNA, the CDR3 is TGTGCCAGCAGCCTGCAGGGGCCCAATCAGCCCCAGCATTTT. Its protein is CASSLQGPNQPQHF.

This CDR3 reads CAIRQGYGDSPLHF. CDR3 sequence (DNA): TGTGCCATCAGACAGGGATATGGGGATTCACCCCTCCACTTT. The genes are TRBV7-9 and TRBJ1-6; 7 bases agree with TRBD1. Trimming at V came to 10 bases and at J to 8 bases, leaving 11 bases not matched to a gene. The germline V gene has CDR1 SEHNR and CDR2 FQNEAQ (reference sequence). The CDR3 has 14 residues.

The chain uses TRBV3-1 (or the pseudogene TRBV3-2) and TRBJ2-1; 8 nucleotides match TRBD1. CDR3 length equals 15 residues. With 3 bases clipped from V and 5 bases from J, the junction kept 6 bases outside the gene matches. CDR1 LGHDT and CDR2 YNNKEL come from the germline V gene (reference sequence). This chain's CDR3 is CASSQRTGRNNEQFF. The CDR3 DNA reads TGTGCCAGCAGCCAGCGGACAGGGCGAAACAATGAGCAGTTCTTC.

Concerning this clone: This same CDR3 is encoded by further DNA sequences in the sample. The chain has TRBV5-6 and TRBJ1-2; D unresolved. The CDR3 runs 12 residues. V was clipped by 4 bases and J by 2 bases, with 6 bases between them. CDR1 SGHDT and CDR2 YYEEEE come from the germline V gene. CDR3 region: CASSPGNYGYTF. In DNA form, the CDR3 reads TGTGCCAGCAGCCCGGGGAACTATGGCTACACCTTC.

This clone was detected only once. The V gene is TRBV19, the J gene TRBJ2-5; 9 bases line up with TRBD2. This CDR3 spans 17 amino acids. With 2 bases clipped from V and 0 bases from J, the junction kept 7 bases outside the gene matches. CDR1 is LNHDA, CDR2 SQIVND, per germline (reference sequence). CDR3 in DNA: TGTGCCAGTAGTATACGTGTGGGACTAGCAGACCAAGAGACCCAGTACTTC. Translating gives CASSIRVGLADQETQYF.

With respect to this clone: Other DNA sequences of this sample code for an identical CDR3. The CDR3 DNA reads TGTGCCAGCAGTTACGACAGGGTCTATGGCTACACCTTC. The encoded protein is CASSYDRVYGYTF. The chain has TRBV6-5 and TRBJ1-2, with 7 bases matching TRBD1. Germline V gene lookup returns CDR1 MNHEY and CDR2 SVGAGI. V shed 2 bases, J shed 4 bases, and the junction held 1 base outside the gene matches. CDR3 length: 13 residues.

The V and J genes are TRBV24-1 and TRBJ1-2, with D tentatively TRBD1 (5 bases). Germline V lookup: CDR1 KGHDR, CDR2 SFDVKD. The V end was cut by 0 bases, the J end by 6 bases, with 7 bases between. The CDR3 length is 13 residues. CDR3 amino acids: CATSDLGGDGYTF. CDR3 coding DNA: TGTGCCACCAGTGATTTGGGAGGGGATGGCTACACCTTC.

This rearrangement joins TRBV19 to TRBJ1-5; possibly TRBD1 for D (5 bases). This CDR3 is 13 amino acids long. Germline-derived CDR1 and CDR2 are LNHDA and SQIVND (reference sequence). Trimming cost V 6 bases and J 7 bases, with 13 bases left between them. CDR3 DNA sequence: TGTGCCAGTAGACGGGGGGAAAGACAGCCCCAGCATTTT. Encoded protein: CASRRGERQPQHF. The full variable domain, with the rest looked up from reference TRBV19 and TRBJ1-5, is DGGITQSPKYLFRKEGQNVTLSCEQNLNHDAMYWYRQDPGQGLRLIYYSQIVNDFQKGDIAEGYSVSREKKESFPLTVTSAQKNPTAFYLCASRRGERQPQHFGDGTRLSIL.

The V call is TRBV2, the J call TRBJ2-3, with 15 bases identical to TRBD2. The J segment lost 4 bases and the V segment lost 1 base, leaving 0 bases of the junction unmatched. CDR1 and CDR2 (germline): SNHLY, FYNNEI. The CDR3 loop spans 16 amino acids. In nucleotides, the CDR3 is TGTGCCAGCAGTGAAGGGACTAGCGGGGGGGCAGATACGCAGTATTTT. This gives the protein CASSEGTSGGADTQYF.

The V call is TRBV5-4, the J call TRBJ2-7; D is possibly TRBD1 (5 bases). Germline CDR1 reads SGHNT; CDR2 reads YYREEE (reference sequence). V was pared by 2 bases and J by 3 bases, with 12 bases between. The CDR3 has 14 residues. CDR3 in amino acids: CASSFRQTDYEQYF. The CDR3, as DNA: TGTGCCAGCAGCTTCAGACAGACAGACTACGAGCAGTACTTC.

This clone was seen once. The chain has TRBV6-5 and TRBJ1-4; TRBD1 aligns across 7 bases. V shed 5 bases, J shed 4 bases, and the junction held 7 bases outside the gene matches. Germline loops: CDR1 MNHEY, CDR2 SVGAGI. The CDR3 spans 15 residues. The CDR3 loop is CASSPPGQVNEKLFF. The CDR3 region has the DNA TGTGCCAGCAGTCCCCCCGGACAGGTTAATGAAAAACTGTTTTTT.

The chain carries TRBV10-3 and TRBJ2-1, with 7 bases identical to TRBD1. This CDR3 comprises 14 residues. V shed 8 bases, J shed 3 bases, and the junction held 7 bases outside the gene matches. The germline gives CDR1 ENHRY, CDR2 SYGVKD. The CDR3 DNA reads TGTGCCATCTCCAGAGGACAGGACTACAATGAGCAGTTCTTC. This gives the protein CAISRGQDYNEQFF.